This T cell receptor (beta chain) was sequenced in a study of blood T cell repertoires in COVID-19 (TCRdb year 2020). A note on the overall study: The collaborator samples originated in the United States, Italy and Spain and spanned the acute and convalescent phases of COVID-19. The prospective study material was composed of cDNA or gDNA derived from T cells, B-cell-depleted T cells, or PBMCs. The repertoires were released in a freely available public database intended as a resource for research on the immune response to SARS-CoV-2. The dataset comprised deeply sampled blood TCRbeta repertoires from subjects exposed to, actively infected with, or recovered from COVID-19. The sample metadata nearly always contained a de-identified subject ID, COVID-19 status, age in years and sex. The samples were drawn from the first 160 participants of the ongoing ImmuneRACE study and from 950 to 1,500 subjects provided by 6 global collaborators. HLA class I and class II types, where available, came from metadata supplied by the sample provider rather than from assay-based typing. What the authors observed across the whole study: How much clinical and demographic metadata was included differed by source and by participant, and the metadata was provided uncurated.

Each collaborating institution followed its own protocols to collect whole blood in K2EDTA tubes. For TCRbeta analysis, collaborators shipped samples as frozen whole blood, isolated PBMCs, or DNA extracted from either of those sample types. TCRbeta CDR3 regions were amplified from genomic DNA by means of the immunoSEQ Assay, a bias-controlled multiplex PCR. As for the authors' bioinformatics: Nucleated cell counts per sample were estimated from amplification of reference gene primers within the assay. To quantify the absolute abundance of each unique TCRbeta CDR3 rearrangement, sequence reads were collapsed and filtered. For each sample, productive Simpson clonality was calculated as the square root of Simpson's diversity index across productive rearrangements. TCRdb holds this immuneACCESS table with in-frame rearrangements only. Some clones are missing; in checked studies, unresolved V genes explain under half, and the rest has no known cause. V and J calls and clone size are as listed in that table; D and trimming were resolved from the DNA. The sample table contains some 13,000 clones; only one count was recorded for 75% to 90% of them. The top ten clones comprise roughly 51% of the sample.

Notes on this clone: No antigen is known for it. No base qualities exist here, and no much larger clone lies one base off it.

The CDR3 goes from the cysteine to the phenylalanine over 15 residues. Only the CDR3 DNA stays, 45 bases, in frame from base 1. A distance of 12 bases separates the germline ends of V and J, which lose 2 bases and 2 bases respectively. According to the germline V gene, CDR1 reads MNHEY and CDR2 reads SVGAGI. The chain uses TRBV6-5 and TRBJ1-1, with the D gene call left open. This receptor was identified in a man aged 80 or over with acute or convalescent COVID-19. Material for sequencing was peripheral blood. The CDR3 protein is CASSYTFNSNTEAFF. The DNA sequence is as follows: TGTGCCAGCAGTTACACGTTTAACAGCAACACTGAAGCTTTCTTT.